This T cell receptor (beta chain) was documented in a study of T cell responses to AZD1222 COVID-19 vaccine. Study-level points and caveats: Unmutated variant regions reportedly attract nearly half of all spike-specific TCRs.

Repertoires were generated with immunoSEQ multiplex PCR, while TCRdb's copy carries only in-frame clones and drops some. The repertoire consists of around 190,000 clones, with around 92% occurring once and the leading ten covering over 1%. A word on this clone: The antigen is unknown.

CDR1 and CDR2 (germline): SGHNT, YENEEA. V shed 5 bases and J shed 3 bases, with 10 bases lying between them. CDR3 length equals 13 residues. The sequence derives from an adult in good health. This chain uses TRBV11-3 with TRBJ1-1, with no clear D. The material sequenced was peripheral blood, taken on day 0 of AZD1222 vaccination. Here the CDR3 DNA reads TGTGCCAGCAGCCCCCCACTTTACACTGAAGCTTTCTTT. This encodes CASSPPLYTEAFF.